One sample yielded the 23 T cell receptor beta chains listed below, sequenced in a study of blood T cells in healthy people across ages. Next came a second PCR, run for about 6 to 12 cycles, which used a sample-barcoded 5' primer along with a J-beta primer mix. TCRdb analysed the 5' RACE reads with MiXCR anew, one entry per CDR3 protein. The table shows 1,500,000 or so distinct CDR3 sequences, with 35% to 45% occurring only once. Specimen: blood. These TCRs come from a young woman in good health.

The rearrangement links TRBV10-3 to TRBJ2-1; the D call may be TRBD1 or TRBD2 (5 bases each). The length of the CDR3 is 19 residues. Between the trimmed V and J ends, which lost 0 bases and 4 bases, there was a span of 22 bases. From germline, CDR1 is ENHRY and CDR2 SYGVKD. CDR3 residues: CAISESTRTGAAGYNEQFF. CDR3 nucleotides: TGTGCCATCAGTGAGTCGACGCGGACTGGCGCCGCAGGGTACAATGAGCAGTTCTTC.

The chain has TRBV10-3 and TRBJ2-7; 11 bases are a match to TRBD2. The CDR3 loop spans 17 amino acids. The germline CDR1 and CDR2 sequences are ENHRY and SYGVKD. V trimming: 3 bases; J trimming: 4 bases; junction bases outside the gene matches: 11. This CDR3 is CAISDSGLAGGEYEQYF. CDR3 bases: TGTGCCATCAGTGATAGTGGGCTAGCGGGGGGCGAATACGAGCAGTACTTC.

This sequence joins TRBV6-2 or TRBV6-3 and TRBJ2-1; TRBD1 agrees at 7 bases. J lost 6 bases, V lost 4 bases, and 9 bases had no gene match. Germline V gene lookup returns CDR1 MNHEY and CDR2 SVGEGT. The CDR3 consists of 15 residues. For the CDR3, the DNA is TGTGCCAGCAGTTTCCCCGACAGGGCATCCAATGAGCAGTTCTTC. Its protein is CASSFPDRASNEQFF.

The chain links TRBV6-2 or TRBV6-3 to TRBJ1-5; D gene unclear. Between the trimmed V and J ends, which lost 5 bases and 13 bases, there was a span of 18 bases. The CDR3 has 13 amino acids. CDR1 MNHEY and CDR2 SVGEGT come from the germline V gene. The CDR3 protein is CASSPNTFLPQHF. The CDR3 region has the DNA TGTGCCAGCAGTCCTAACACATTTCTCCCACAGCATTTT.

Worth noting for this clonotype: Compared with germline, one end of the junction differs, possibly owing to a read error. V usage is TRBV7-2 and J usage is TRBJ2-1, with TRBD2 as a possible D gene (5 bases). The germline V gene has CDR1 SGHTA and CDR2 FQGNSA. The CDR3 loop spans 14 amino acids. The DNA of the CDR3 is TGTGCCAGCAGCTTAGGTTTAAGAGGGTTTGAGCGGTTCTTC. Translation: CASSLGLRGFERFF. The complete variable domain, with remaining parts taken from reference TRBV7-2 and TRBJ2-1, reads GAGVSQSPSNKVTEKGKDVELRCDPISGHTALYWYRQSLGQGLEFLIYFQGNSAPDKSGLPSDRFSAERTGGSVSTLTIQRTQQEDSAVYLCASSLGLRGFERFFGPGTRLTVL.

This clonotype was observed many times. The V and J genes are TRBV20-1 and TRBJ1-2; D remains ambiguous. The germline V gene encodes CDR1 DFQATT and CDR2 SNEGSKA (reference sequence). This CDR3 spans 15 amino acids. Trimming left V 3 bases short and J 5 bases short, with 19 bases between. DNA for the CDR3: TGCAGTGCTAGGGTCAAATCCACAATTAGGTATGGCTACACCTTC. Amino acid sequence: CSARVKSTIRYGYTF.

CDR3 sequence (DNA): TGTGCCAGCAGTTCGGTCAGTTCTTCACCCCTCCACTTT. Protein sequence: CASSSVSSSPLHF. The chain combines TRBV12-3 or TRBV12-4 with TRBJ1-6, with D unresolved. V lost 4 bases to trimming and J lost 9 bases, with 10 bases between them. This CDR3 is built from 13 residues.

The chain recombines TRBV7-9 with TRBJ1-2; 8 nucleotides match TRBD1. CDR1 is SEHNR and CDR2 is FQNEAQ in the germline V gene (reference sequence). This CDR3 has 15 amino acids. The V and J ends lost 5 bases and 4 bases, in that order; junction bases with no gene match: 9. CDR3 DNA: TGTGCCAGCAGCAAGGGAACAGGGGGAAGCTATGGCTACACCTTC. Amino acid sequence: CASSKGTGGSYGYTF. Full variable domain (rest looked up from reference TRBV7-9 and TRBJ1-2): DTGVSQNPRHKITKRGQNVTFRCDPISEHNRLYWYRQTLGQGPEFLTYFQNEAQLEKSRLLSDRFSAERPKGSFSTLEIQRTEQGDSAMYLCASSKGTGGSYGYTFGSGTRLTVV.

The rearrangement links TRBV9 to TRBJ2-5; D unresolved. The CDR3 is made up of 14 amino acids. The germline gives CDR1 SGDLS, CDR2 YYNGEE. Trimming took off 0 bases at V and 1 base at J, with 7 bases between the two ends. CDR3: CASSVDGLQETQYF. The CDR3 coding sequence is TGTGCCAGCAGCGTAGACGGCCTCCAAGAGACCCAGTACTTC.

CDR3 residues: CSARARLTGYEQFF. CDR3 coding DNA: TGCAGTGCTAGAGCCCGATTGACAGGGTATGAGCAGTTCTTC. The chain links TRBV20-1 to TRBJ2-1; TRBD1 matches at 7 bases. The length of the CDR3 is 14 residues. In germline, CDR1 is DFQATT, CDR2 SNEGSKA (reference sequence). V lost 1 base, J lost 8 bases, and 8 bases stayed unmatched.

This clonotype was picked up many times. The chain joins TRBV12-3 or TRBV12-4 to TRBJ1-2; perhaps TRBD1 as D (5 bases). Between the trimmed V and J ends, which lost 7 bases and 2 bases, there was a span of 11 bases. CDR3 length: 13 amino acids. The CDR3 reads CASKEQGNYGYTF. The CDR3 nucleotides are TGTGCCAGCAAAGAGCAGGGAAACTATGGCTACACCTTC.

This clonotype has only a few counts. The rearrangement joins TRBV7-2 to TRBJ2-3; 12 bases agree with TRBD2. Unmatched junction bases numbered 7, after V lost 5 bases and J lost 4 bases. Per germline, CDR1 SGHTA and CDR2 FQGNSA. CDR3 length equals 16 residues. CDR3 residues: CASSARLAGVSDTQYF. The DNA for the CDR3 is TGTGCCAGCAGCGCCCGACTAGCGGGAGTTTCAGATACGCAGTATTTT.

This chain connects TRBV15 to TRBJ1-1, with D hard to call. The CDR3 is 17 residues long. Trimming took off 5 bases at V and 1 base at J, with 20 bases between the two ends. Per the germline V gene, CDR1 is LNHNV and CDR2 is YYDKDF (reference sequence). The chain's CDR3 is CATSPPAGRTANTEAFF. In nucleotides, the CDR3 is TGTGCCACCAGCCCCCCGGCAGGCAGAACAGCGAACACTGAAGCTTTCTTT.

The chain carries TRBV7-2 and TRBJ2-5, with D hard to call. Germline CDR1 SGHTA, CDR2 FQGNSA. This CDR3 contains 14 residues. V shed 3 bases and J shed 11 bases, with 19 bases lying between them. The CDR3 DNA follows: TGTGCCAGCAGCTTTGAAGGCTGGTGGGGTGAGCAGTACTTC. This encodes CASSFEGWWGEQYF. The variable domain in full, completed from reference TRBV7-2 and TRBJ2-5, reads GAGVSQSPSNKVTEKGKDVELRCDPISGHTALYWYRQSLGQGLEFLIYFQGNSAPDKSGLPSDRFSAERTGGSVSTLTIQRTQQEDSAVYLCASSFEGWWGEQYFGPGTRLLVL.

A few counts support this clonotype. CDR3 coding DNA: TGCAGCGTTGAAACCCAGGGGACACAAGAGACCCAGTACTTC. This sequence encodes CSVETQGTQETQYF. The V and J genes are TRBV29-1 and TRBJ2-5, with D perhaps matching TRBD1 (6 bases). The V end lost 2 bases, the J end lost 2 bases, and 12 bases lay between the germline ends. The CDR3 is 14 amino acids. Germline loops: CDR1 SQVTM, CDR2 ANQGSEA.

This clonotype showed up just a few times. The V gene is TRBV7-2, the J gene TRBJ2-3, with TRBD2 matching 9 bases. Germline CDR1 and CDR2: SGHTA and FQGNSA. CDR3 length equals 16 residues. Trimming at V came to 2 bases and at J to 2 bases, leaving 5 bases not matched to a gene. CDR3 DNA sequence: TGTGCCAGCAGCTTACTCGGGACTAGCTCCACAGATACGCAGTATTTT. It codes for CASSLLGTSSTDTQYF.

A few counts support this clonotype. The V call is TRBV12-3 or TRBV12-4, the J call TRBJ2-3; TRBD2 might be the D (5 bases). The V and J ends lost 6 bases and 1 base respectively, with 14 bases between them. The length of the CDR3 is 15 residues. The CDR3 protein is CASSHPGVGTDTQYF. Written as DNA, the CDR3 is TGTGCCAGCAGCCACCCCGGGGTAGGCACAGATACGCAGTATTTT.

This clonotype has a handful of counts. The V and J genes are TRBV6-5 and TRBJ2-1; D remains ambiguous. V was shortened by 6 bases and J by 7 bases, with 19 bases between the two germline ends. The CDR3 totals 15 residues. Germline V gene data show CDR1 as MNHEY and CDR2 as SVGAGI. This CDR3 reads CASSILGSGRNEQFF. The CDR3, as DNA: TGTGCCAGCAGCATCCTAGGTTCCGGGCGAAATGAGCAGTTCTTC.

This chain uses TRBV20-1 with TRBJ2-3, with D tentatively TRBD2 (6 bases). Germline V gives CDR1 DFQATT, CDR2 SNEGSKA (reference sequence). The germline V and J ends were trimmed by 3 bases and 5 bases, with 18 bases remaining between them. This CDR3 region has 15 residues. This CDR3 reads CSARGTGGKGDTQYF. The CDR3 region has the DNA TGCAGTGCTAGGGGGACCGGGGGTAAAGGAGATACGCAGTATTTT.

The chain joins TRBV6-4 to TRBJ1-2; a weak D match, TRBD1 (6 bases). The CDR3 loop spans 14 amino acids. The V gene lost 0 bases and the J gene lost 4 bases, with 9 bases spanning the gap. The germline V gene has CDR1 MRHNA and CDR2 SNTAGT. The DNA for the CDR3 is TGTGCCAGCAGTGACTCCCAGGGGCTCTATGGCTACACCTTC. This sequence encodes CASSDSQGLYGYTF.

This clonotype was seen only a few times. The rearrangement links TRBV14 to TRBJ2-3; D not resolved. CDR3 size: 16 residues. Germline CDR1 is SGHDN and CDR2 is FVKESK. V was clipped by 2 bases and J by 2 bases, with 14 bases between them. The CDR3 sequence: CASSQRPLFNTDTQYF. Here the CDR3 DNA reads TGTGCCAGCAGCCAAAGACCCCTCTTCAACACAGATACGCAGTATTTT.

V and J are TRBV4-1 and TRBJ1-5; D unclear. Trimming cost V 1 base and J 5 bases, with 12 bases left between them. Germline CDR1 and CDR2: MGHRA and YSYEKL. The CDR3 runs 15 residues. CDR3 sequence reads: CASSQGGGVHQPQHF. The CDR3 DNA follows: TGCGCCAGCAGCCAAGGTGGCGGGGTTCATCAGCCCCAGCATTTT.

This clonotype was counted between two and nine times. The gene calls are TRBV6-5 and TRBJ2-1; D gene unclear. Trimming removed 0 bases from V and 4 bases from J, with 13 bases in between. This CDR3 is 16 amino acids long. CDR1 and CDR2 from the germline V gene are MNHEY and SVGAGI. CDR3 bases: TGTGCCAGCAGTTACTCCCCCCCCAGCAGATACAATGAGCAGTTCTTC. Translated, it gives CASSYSPPSRYNEQFF.